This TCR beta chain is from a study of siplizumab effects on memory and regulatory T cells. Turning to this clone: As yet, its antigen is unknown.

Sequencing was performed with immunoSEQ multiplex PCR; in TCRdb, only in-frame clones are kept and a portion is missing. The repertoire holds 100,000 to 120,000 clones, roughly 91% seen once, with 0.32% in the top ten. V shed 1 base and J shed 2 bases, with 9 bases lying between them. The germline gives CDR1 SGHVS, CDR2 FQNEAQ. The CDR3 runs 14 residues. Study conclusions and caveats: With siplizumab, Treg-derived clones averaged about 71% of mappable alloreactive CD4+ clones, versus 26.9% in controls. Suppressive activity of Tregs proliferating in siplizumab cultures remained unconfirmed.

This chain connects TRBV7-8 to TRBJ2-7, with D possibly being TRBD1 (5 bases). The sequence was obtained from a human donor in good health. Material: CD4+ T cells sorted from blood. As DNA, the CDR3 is TGTGCCAGCAGCTTAGGCGTCAGGGCCTACGAGCAGTACTTC. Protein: CASSLGVRAYEQYF.